A single sample is the source of the 25 T cell receptor beta chains below, sequenced in a study of cytomegalovirus exposure and HLA in healthy donors. Sequencing was performed with immunoSEQ multiplex PCR; in TCRdb, only in-frame clones are kept and a portion is missing. The data show roughly 68,000 clones, 75% to 90% seen once. What was sequenced was PBMCs. All receptors come from a woman between 18 and 30 years old in good health and CMV-seronegative.

In this sample, this clone turned up a few times. The genes are TRBV5-6 and TRBJ2-7; TRBD2 aligns across 9 bases. Germline CDR1 is SGHDT and CDR2 is YYEEEE. Trimming at V came to 3 bases and at J to 0 bases, leaving 10 bases not matched to a gene. The CDR3 extends over 17 amino acids. The CDR3 region is CASSWHPLAGTSYEQYF. The CDR3 DNA follows: TGTGCCAGCAGCTGGCACCCCCTAGCGGGGACCTCCTACGAGCAGTACTTC.

The chain uses TRBV5-1 and TRBJ2-3, with 14 bases lining up with TRBD2. The CDR3 spans 18 residues. Germline trimming cut 4 bases from V and 0 bases from J; bases unmatched to any gene: 7. Per germline, CDR1 SGHRS and CDR2 YFSETQ. The chain's CDR3 is CASSKGLAGATSTDTQYF. The CDR3 DNA follows: TGCGCCAGCAGCAAGGGACTAGCGGGGGCCACTAGCACAGATACGCAGTATTTT.

The gene calls are TRBV5-5 and TRBJ1-1; D ambiguous. The CDR3 runs to 13 residues. The germline CDR1 and CDR2 sequences are SGHKS and YYEKEE (reference sequence). Trimming took 1 base from V and 10 from J, leaving 14 bases between them. CDR3 protein: CASSLIISTRAFF. The CDR3 DNA reads TGTGCCAGCAGCTTGATAATCTCTACTAGAGCTTTCTTT.

The count of this clone is one. The chain carries TRBV27 and TRBJ1-2; D is undetermined. The CDR3 has 13 amino acids. V dropped 1 base and J dropped 8 bases, with 11 bases sitting between them. Germline loops: CDR1 MNHEY, CDR2 SMNVEV (reference sequence). Here the CDR3 reads CASSLWSGVGYTF. CDR3 nucleotides: TGTGCCAGCAGTTTATGGTCCGGGGTCGGCTACACCTTC.

The chain has TRBV11-2 and TRBJ1-1; 7 positions agree with TRBD1. The V gene's germline CDR1 is SGHAT and CDR2 FQNNGV. The V segment lost 5 bases and the J segment 1 base; nucleotides outside the gene matches: 10. This CDR3 has 16 amino acids. CDR3 DNA sequence: TGTGCCAGCAGCCTCAGGGGGACCTCGGCGAACACTGAAGCTTTCTTT. This sequence encodes CASSLRGTSANTEAFF.

The rearrangement uses TRBV13 and TRBJ1-1, with D possibly TRBD1 on 5 matching bases. This CDR3 spans 15 amino acids. Germline loops: CDR1 PRHDT, CDR2 FYEKMQ (reference sequence). Trimming cost V 4 bases and J 2 bases, with 14 bases left between them. The CDR3 DNA sequence: TGTGCCAGCAGCTCAACCCCGACAGCCAACACTGAAGCTTTCTTT. Its translation is CASSSTPTANTEAFF.

The chain combines TRBV5-1 with TRBJ2-5; 8 bases are a match to TRBD2. V shed 4 bases and J 3 bases; nucleotides not matched to a gene: 2. Germline V gene sequence: CDR1 SGHRS, CDR2 YFSETQ. The CDR3 length is 13 residues. Written as DNA, the CDR3 is TGCGCCAGCAGCCCGGGACTAGAAGAGACCCAGTACTTC. It translates to CASSPGLEETQYF. Using reference TRBV5-1 and TRBJ2-5 for the parts outside the CDR3, the full variable domain is KAGVTQTPRYLIKTRGQQVTLSCSPISGHRSVSWYQQTPGQGLQFLFEYFSETQRNKGNFPGRFSGRQFSNSRSEMNVSTLELGDSALYLCASSPGLEETQYFGPGTRLLVL.

V usage is TRBV28 and J usage is TRBJ2-7, with D tentatively TRBD2 (5 bases). The CDR3 consists of 15 residues. Germline values: CDR1 MDHEN, CDR2 SYDVKM. Deletions cut 4 bases from V and 7 bases from J, with 20 bases between. CDR3 sequence reads: CASSSHSGNSYEQYF. The CDR3 nucleotides read TGTGCCAGCAGTTCCCATTCCGGGAATAGCTATGAGCAGTACTTC.

V usage is TRBV5-1 and J usage is TRBJ2-3; 8 nucleotides agree with TRBD2. With V trimmed by 3 bases and J by 2 bases, 5 bases remained unmatched. The length of the CDR3 is 15 residues. Looked up from germline, CDR1 is SGHRS and CDR2 is YFSETQ. For the CDR3, the DNA is TGCGCCAGCAGCTACGCGGGGGGCGTCACAGATACGCAGTATTTT. As protein: CASSYAGGVTDTQYF.

CDR3 nucleotide sequence: TGTGCCAGTAGCGGGACGGGCACCTACGAGCAGTACTTC. This codes for CASSGTGTYEQYF. The chain couples TRBV25-1 to TRBJ2-7, with 8 bases lining up with TRBD2. The CDR3 is 13 residues long. Trimming at V came to 9 bases and at J to 2 bases, leaving 6 bases not matched to a gene. Germline CDR1 is MGHDK and CDR2 is SYGVNS.

The rearrangement links TRBV11-1 to TRBJ1-4; D gene unclear. V was clipped by 2 bases and J by 7 bases, with 8 bases between them. The CDR3 consists of 13 residues. From germline, CDR1 is SGHAT and CDR2 FQDESV (reference sequence). CDR3 in DNA: TGTGCCAGCAGCTTAAACCGGGGTGAAAAACTGTTTTTT. Translating it yields CASSLNRGEKLFF.

The rearrangement joins TRBV7-6 to TRBJ1-4, with D uncertain. Germline V gene lookup returns CDR1 SGHVS and CDR2 FNYEAQ. The CDR3 length is 16 residues. Trimming removed 5 bases from V and 8 bases from J, with 21 bases in between. CDR3 sequence reads: CASSKFARPTQEKLFF. The CDR3 coding sequence is TGTGCCAGCAGCAAGTTCGCTAGACCGACGCAGGAAAAACTGTTTTTT.

This chain links TRBV11-1 with TRBJ2-3, with 8 bases identical to TRBD2. The CDR3 length is 17 residues. V was pared by 1 base and J by 2 bases, with 8 bases of the junction left unmatched. CDR1 and CDR2 from the germline V gene are SGHAT and FQDESV (reference sequence). CDR3 sequence: CASSLGVGGGNTDTQYF. The CDR3 bases are TGTGCCAGCAGCTTAGGGGTCGGCGGGGGGAACACAGATACGCAGTATTTT.

This chain connects TRBV6-5 to TRBJ2-7; unclear D gene. The germline V gene encodes CDR1 MNHEY and CDR2 SVGAGI. V gave up 6 bases and J gave up 1 base, with 16 bases separating them. There are 15 residues in the CDR3. The CDR3 DNA follows: TGTGCCAGCAGCCCCACCCCTAGAAGTTCCTACGAGCAGTACTTC. Translating it yields CASSPTPRSSYEQYF.

This clone was observed a few times. The genes are TRBV21-1 and TRBJ2-2; TRBD2, the table's D call, lacks a check against the DNA. TRBV21-1 is a pseudogene. This CDR3 contains 15 residues. DNA for the CDR3: TGTGCCACCTCGGGCCTAGCGGGAGACACCGGGGAGCTGTTTTTT. Its translation is CATSGLAGDTGELFF.

The J gene is TRBJ2-1, the V gene TRBV20-1; tentatively, D is TRBD2 (6 bases). The CDR3 length is 11 residues. Trimming removed 6 bases from V and 8 bases from J, with 11 bases in between. Germline loops: CDR1 DFQATT, CDR2 SNEGSKA (reference sequence). CDR3 sequence: CSATSFDEQFF. For the CDR3, the DNA is TGCAGTGCGACTAGTTTCGATGAGCAGTTCTTC.

The rearrangement joins TRBV7-9 to TRBJ2-1; D not resolved. In germline, CDR1 is SEHNR, CDR2 FQNEAQ (reference sequence). V lost 5 bases and J 6 bases, leaving 20 bases between the germline ends. CDR3 size: 16 residues. CDR3 in amino acids: CASSPTRDRQPNEQFF. The CDR3 region has the DNA TGTGCCAGCAGCCCAACCAGAGATAGACAACCCAATGAGCAGTTCTTC.

The chain carries TRBV5-5 and TRBJ1-5, with 9 bases lining up with TRBD1. The V gene's germline CDR1 is SGHKS and CDR2 YYEKEE (reference sequence). Trimming cost V 2 bases and J 1 base; bases outside gene matches: 13. The CDR3 covers 19 residues. CDR3 coding DNA: TGTGCCAGCAGCTTTTCCATACAACGGACAGGGGAAAGCAATCAGCCCCAGCATTTT. This sequence encodes CASSFSIQRTGESNQPQHF.

The chain uses TRBV6-5 and TRBJ1-1, with D possibly matching TRBD1 (6 bases). CDR1 and CDR2 from the germline V gene are MNHEY and SVGAGI. The CDR3 is 14 amino acids. V shed 4 bases and J shed 4 bases, with 13 bases lying between them. The chain's CDR3 is CASSWGQGSTEAFF. Here the CDR3 DNA reads TGTGCCAGCAGTTGGGGGCAAGGATCCACTGAAGCTTTCTTT.

The table lists this clone with a count of one. V usage is TRBV19 and J usage is TRBJ2-1; the match to TRBD2 covers 13 bases. Germline V gene data show CDR1 as LNHDA and CDR2 as SQIVND (reference sequence). The CDR3 contains 16 residues. Trimming at V came to 3 bases and at J to 5 bases, leaving 4 bases not matched to a gene. CDR3 amino acids: CASSIRTSGGHNEQFF. The CDR3 bases are TGTGCCAGTAGTATCCGGACTAGCGGGGGCCACAATGAGCAGTTCTTC.

This clone is a singleton in its sample. The J gene is TRBJ2-7, the V gene TRBV9, with TRBD2 matching over 7 bases. The V gene's germline CDR1 is SGDLS and CDR2 YYNGEE. V dropped 1 base and J dropped 1; count of bases not matched to a gene: 17. The CDR3 covers 19 residues. The CDR3 sequence is CASSVTRRPQREPSYEQYF. The CDR3 nucleotides read TGTGCCAGCAGCGTAACTCGACGGCCCCAGCGGGAACCATCCTACGAGCAGTACTTC. Based on the CDR3 plus reference TRBV9 and TRBJ2-7, the full variable domain is DSGVTQTPKHLITATGQRVTLRCSPRSGDLSVYWYQQSLDQGLQFLIQYYNGEERAKGNILERFSAQQFPDLHSELNLSSLELGDSALYFCASSVTRRPQREPSYEQYFGPGTRLTVT.

The rearrangement joins TRBV9 to TRBJ2-3; a possible D gene is TRBD2 (6 bases). Germline V gene sequence: CDR1 SGDLS, CDR2 YYNGEE. Trimming removed 4 bases at V and 2 bases at J, with 11 bases between. The CDR3 consists of 14 residues. The CDR3 bases are TGTGCCAGCAGCCCGGGGGTTACCACAGATACGCAGTATTTT. It translates to CASSPGVTTDTQYF.

The chain combines TRBV18 with TRBJ1-1, with TRBD1 as a possible D gene (6 bases). Germline loops: CDR1 KGHSH, CDR2 LQKENI. The germline V and J ends were trimmed by 4 bases and 3 bases, with 6 bases remaining between them. This CDR3 comprises 12 residues. CDR3 bases: TGTGCCAGCTCACAGGGGGACACTGAAGCTTTCTTT. Translating it yields CASSQGDTEAFF.

CDR3 DNA: TGTGCCAGCAGCAAAGGCCGGGGGGCAGTTGAAGCTTTCTTT. Amino acids: CASSKGRGAVEAFF. The V and J genes are TRBV21-1 and TRBJ1-1. TRBV21-1 is classified as a pseudogene. CDR3 length equals 14 residues.

The rearrangement links TRBV19 to TRBJ1-1; perhaps TRBD1 as D (5 bases). V gave up 7 bases and J gave up 4 bases, with 13 bases separating them. CDR3 length: 13 amino acids. CDR1 LNHDA and CDR2 SQIVND come from the germline V gene (reference sequence). CDR3 residues: CASTQLGGTEAFF. CDR3 nucleotides: TGTGCCAGTACCCAGCTGGGGGGCACTGAAGCTTTCTTT.